These T cell receptor beta chains were read from a single sample in a study of T cell responses to AZD1222 COVID-19 vaccine. Sequenced by immunoSEQ multiplex PCR; TCRdb stores in-frame clones only, minus some. The data show about 97,000 clones, around 83% seen once. The sample in question was peripheral blood, obtained on day 0 of AZD1222 vaccination. Source of these receptors: an adult in good health. Both conserved end residues are part of each CDR3. A D gene is named only where the DNA matches it firmly. Size is stated for part of the rows, as once, few or many counts, or as a class when the clone is expanded.

D: .
J: TRBJ2-7
size: .
V: TRBV2
DNA: TGTGCCAGCAGTGAAGTCACCGGGTCGTCCTACGAGCAGTACTTC
CDR3: CASSEVTGSSYEQYF

D: TRBD2
J: TRBJ2-7
size: few
V: TRBV11-1
DNA: TGTGCCAGCAGCCCTAACGCAGCGGGAGACCACGAGCAGTACTTC
CDR3: CASSPNAAGDHEQYF

D: TRBD1
J: TRBJ1-5
size: .
V: TRBV28
DNA: TGTGCCAGCAGAAAAACAGGGGACCAGCCCCAGCATTTT
CDR3: CASRKTGDQPQHF

D: .
J: TRBJ1-1
size: .
V: TRBV28
DNA: TGTGCCAGCAGTACCCCGGGGTTTGAAGCTTTCTTT
CDR3: CASSTPGFEAFF

D: TRBD1
J: TRBJ1-2
size: .
V: TRBV6-6
DNA: TGTGCCAGCAGTTACTCCGACAGGGCTGGCTACACCTTC
CDR3: CASSYSDRAGYTF

D: .
J: TRBJ1-3
size: .
V: TRBV30
DNA: TGTGCCTGGAGTCCCAACCGAAACACCATATATTTT
CDR3: CAWSPNRNTIYF

D: .
J: TRBJ2-7
size: .
V: TRBV5-1
DNA: TGCGCCAGCAGCCTGGAGGCAGGCCAGGGGAACGAGCAGTACTTC
CDR3: CASSLEAGQGNEQYF

D: .
J: TRBJ2-3
size: few
V: TRBV20-1
DNA: TGCAGTGCTAGTATAGGAACCACAGATACGCAGTATTTT
CDR3: CSASIGTTDTQYF

D: TRBD2
J: TRBJ2-7
size: few
V: TRBV7-2
DNA: TGTGCCAGCAGCTTAGCGGTGGGCGGGAGCGGCGAGCAGTACTTC
CDR3: CASSLAVGGSGEQYF

D: TRBD2
J: TRBJ2-5
size: .
V: TRBV30
DNA: TGTGCCAACCAGCTAGCGGCGAGCGAGACCCAGTACTTC
CDR3: CANQLAASETQYF

D: .
J: TRBJ1-2
size: .
V: TRBV7-9
DNA: TGTGCCAGCAGCTTCCGAGGGGACGGCTACACCTTC
CDR3: CASSFRGDGYTF

D: .
J: TRBJ2-1
size: once
V: TRBV11-3
DNA: TGTGCCAGCAGCTCCGAATGGGGACACAATGAGCAGTTCTTC
CDR3: CASSSEWGHNEQFF

D: TRBD1
J: TRBJ2-7
size: .
V: TRBV12-3/TRBV12-4
DNA: TGTGCCAGCAGTACCGACAGGGTGGGCGAGCAGTACTTC
CDR3: CASSTDRVGEQYF

D: .
J: TRBJ2-7
size: .
V: TRBV13
DNA: TGTGCCAGCAGCTCGACGGGACGACGCTCCTACGAGCAGTACTTC
CDR3: CASSSTGRRSYEQYF

D: .
J: TRBJ2-1
size: .
V: TRBV27
DNA: TGTGCCAGCAGTTTGATTCCGTCCAGGGCCCTGGGGGCTGAGCAGTTCTTC
CDR3: CASSLIPSRALGAEQFF

D: TRBD2
J: TRBJ2-1
size: .
V: TRBV19
DNA: TGTGCCAGTAGTCCTCGGGAGGGCCCCTACAATGAGCAGTTCTTC
CDR3: CASSPREGPYNEQFF

D: .
J: TRBJ2-1
size: .
V: TRBV12-3/TRBV12-4
DNA: TGTGCCAGCATATGGGGCTCCTACAATGAGCAGTTCTTC
CDR3: CASIWGSYNEQFF

D: .
J: TRBJ1-1
size: few
V: TRBV6-2/TRBV6-3
DNA: TGTGCCAGCAGTTACAAGCTGGGCGACACTGAAGCTTTCTTT
CDR3: CASSYKLGDTEAFF

D: TRBD1
J: TRBJ1-2
size: .
V: TRBV7-2
DNA: TGTGCCAGCAGCCAACCCCCAAAGGGGGCTCGGGGCTACACCTTC
CDR3: CASSQPPKGARGYTF

D: .
J: TRBJ1-1
size: .
V: TRBV19
DNA: TGTGCCAGTAGTTTGCCTAGGAGGGGCACTGAAGCTTTCTTT
CDR3: CASSLPRRGTEAFF

D: TRBD1
J: TRBJ1-2
size: .
V: TRBV4-3
DNA: TGCGCCAGCAGCCAACTCCCGGGACAGGGGTACTATGGCTACACCTTC
CDR3: CASSQLPGQGYYGYTF

D: TRBD1
J: TRBJ1-1
size: .
V: TRBV28
DNA: TGTGCCAGCAGTTTAACCGGGACAGGGGGCGCGAACACTGAAGCTTTCTTT
CDR3: CASSLTGTGGANTEAFF

D: TRBD1
J: TRBJ1-1
size: .
V: TRBV6-2/TRBV6-3
DNA: TGTGCCAGCAGTTCAGGACAGGCTAACACTGAAGCTTTCTTT
CDR3: CASSSGQANTEAFF

D: .
J: TRBJ2-1
size: .
V: TRBV27
DNA: TGTGCCAGCAGTTTAACCCGGGAGTCCTACAATGAGCAGTTCTTC
CDR3: CASSLTRESYNEQFF

D: .
J: TRBJ2-7
size: .
V: TRBV5-1
DNA: TGCGCCAGCAGCCCGGAGGCGAGGGCCAACTACGAGCAGTACTTC
CDR3: CASSPEARANYEQYF

D: TRBD2
J: TRBJ2-2
size: once
V: TRBV24-1
DNA: TGTGCCACCGGGACTAGCGGCACCGGGGAGCTGTTTTTT
CDR3: CATGTSGTGELFF

D: .
J: TRBJ2-3
size: .
V: TRBV29-1
DNA: TGCAGCGTTGCACCGGACAGCACAGATACGCAGTATTTT
CDR3: CSVAPDSTDTQYF

D: .
J: TRBJ2-7
size: .
V: TRBV27
DNA: TGTGCCAGCATGCCCAACAAGGGGACCCAAGAAAGCGAGTACTTC
CDR3: CASMPNKGTQESEYF

D: .
J: TRBJ1-4
size: .
V: TRBV30
DNA: TGTGCCTGGTTGGGTAGACCTGGTGAAAAACTGTTTTTT
CDR3: CAWLGRPGEKLFF

D: .
J: TRBJ1-1
size: few
V: TRBV9
DNA: TGTGCCAGCAGCGTAGGGAAGTATGGGCCCAGGACTGAAGCTTTCTTT
CDR3: CASSVGKYGPRTEAFF

D: .
J: TRBJ2-2
size: .
V: TRBV12-3/TRBV12-4
DNA: TGTGCCAGCAGTCCCGAGGGCGGGGAGCTGTTTTTT
CDR3: CASSPEGGELFF

D: TRBD1
J: TRBJ2-2
size: .
V: TRBV4-2
DNA: TGTGCCAGCAGCCAAACCAGACAGGGTTCCGGGGAGCTGTTTTTT
CDR3: CASSQTRQGSGELFF

D: TRBD2
J: TRBJ2-7
size: .
V: TRBV5-1
DNA: TGCGCCAGCAGACTAGCGGGGCTCAGCTCCTACGAGCAGTACTTC
CDR3: CASRLAGLSSYEQYF

D: TRBD2
J: TRBJ2-5
size: medium-sized
V: TRBV28
DNA: TGTGCCAGCAGTCGTAGCGGGGGGGGCCAAGAGACCCAGTACTTC
CDR3: CASSRSGGGQETQYF

D: TRBD1
J: TRBJ1-4
size: medium-sized
V: TRBV27
DNA: TGTGCCAGCAGTCCAACCGGGACAGGGTTCCTGTCACTGTTTTTT
CDR3: CASSPTGTGFLSLFF

D: .
J: TRBJ1-2
size: .
V: TRBV27
DNA: TGTGCCAGCGGACCGGACGTAGCTAACTATGGCTACACCTTC
CDR3: CASGPDVANYGYTF

D: .
J: TRBJ1-4
size: once
V: TRBV15
DNA: TGTGCCACCAGCAGAGATAGAGGGGAGGGCGAAAAACTGTTTTTT
CDR3: CATSRDRGEGEKLFF